Each of the 25 T cell receptor beta chains below was sequenced from the same sample in a study of cytomegalovirus exposure and HLA in healthy donors. PCR involved 60 Vbeta and 13 Jbeta primers. Profiled with immunoSEQ multiplex PCR; TCRdb holds only in-frame clones, not every one. Of fewer than 200,000 clones in the sample, over 65% were seen once. The sequenced material came from PBMCs. These TCRs come from a female donor in good health and CMV-seronegative.

The rearrangement uses TRBV7-2 and TRBJ2-1; D ambiguous. V was pared by 0 bases and J by 7 bases, with 7 bases between. The CDR3 runs to 13 residues. The germline V gene encodes CDR1 SGHTA and CDR2 FQGNSA. This CDR3 reads CASSLAALNEQFF. DNA of the CDR3: TGTGCCAGCAGCTTAGCGGCCCTGAATGAGCAGTTCTTC. The full variable domain, completed using reference TRBV7-2 and TRBJ2-1, is GAGVSQSPSNKVTEKGKDVELRCDPISGHTALYWYRQSLGQGLEFLIYFQGNSAPDKSGLPSDRFSAERTGGSVSTLTIQRTQQEDSAVYLCASSLAALNEQFFGPGTRLTVL.

The chain recombines TRBV30 with TRBJ2-3, with no clear D. The CDR3 length is 13 residues. Germline V lookup: CDR1 GTSNPN, CDR2 SVGIG (reference sequence). Trimming removed 3 bases at V and 3 bases at J, with 10 bases between. The CDR3 loop is CAWSFRITDTQYF. The CDR3 nucleotides read TGTGCCTGGAGCTTCAGGATTACAGATACGCAGTATTTT.

The V call is TRBV6-1, the J call TRBJ2-7; TRBD2 might be the D (6 bases). In germline, CDR1 is MNHNS, CDR2 SASEGT. The CDR3 contains 18 residues. The germline V and J ends were trimmed by 0 bases and 1 base, with 19 bases remaining between them. CDR3 protein: CASSEALQGAGLSYEQYF. The CDR3 DNA reads TGTGCCAGCAGTGAAGCGCTTCAAGGGGCGGGGCTTTCCTACGAGCAGTACTTC.

This rearrangement joins TRBV4-3 to TRBJ2-3; maybe TRBD2 (5 bases). The V end was cut by 9 bases, the J end by 1 base, with 14 bases between. The CDR3 loop spans 14 amino acids. CDR1 is LGHNA, CDR2 YSLEER, per germline. In nucleotides, the CDR3 is TGCGCCAGTAAATCCGGGGTGGGCACAGATACGCAGTATTTT. Its translation is CASKSGVGTDTQYF.

The genes are TRBV7-2 and TRBJ2-2; 11 bases match TRBD1. J lost 7 bases, V lost 6 bases, and 10 bases had no gene match. Germline CDR1 SGHTA, CDR2 FQGNSA. The CDR3 sequence is 16 residues long. CDR3 in amino acids: CASRKDRGREGGELFF. The CDR3 nucleotides are TGTGCCAGCAGAAAGGACAGGGGGCGCGAAGGCGGGGAGCTGTTTTTT.

The rearrangement links TRBV4-3 to TRBJ2-3; D uncertain. V was pared by 0 bases and J by 9 bases, with 13 bases between. The CDR3 loop spans 14 amino acids. Germline loops: CDR1 LGHNA, CDR2 YSLEER. The CDR3 DNA is TGCGCCAGCAGCCAAGAAAGAAGGTCGGAGACGCAGTATTTT. Encoded protein: CASSQERRSETQYF.

The sample holds a few counts of this clone. This chain uses TRBV10-2 with TRBJ1-1; possibly TRBD1 for D (6 bases). The V gene lost 7 bases and the J gene lost 5 bases, with 14 bases spanning the gap. Germline CDR1 WSHSY, CDR2 SAAADI. The CDR3 runs to 13 residues. CDR3 region: CASKVRGYTEAFF. The CDR3 bases are TGCGCCAGCAAAGTCAGGGGATATACTGAAGCTTTCTTT.

This sequence joins TRBV9 and TRBJ2-3; 11 nucleotides match TRBD2. CDR1 is SGDLS, CDR2 YYNGEE, per germline. The CDR3 spans 15 residues. Trimming cost V 4 bases and J 3 bases; bases outside gene matches: 4. CDR3 loop: CASSISSGRTDTQYF. As DNA, the CDR3 is TGTGCCAGCAGCATATCTAGCGGGAGGACAGATACGCAGTATTTT.

The rearrangement uses TRBV4-2 and TRBJ1-5; TRBD1 aligns across 8 bases. The CDR3 is 15 amino acids. V was clipped by 4 bases and J by 3 bases; unmatched bases: 5. CDR1 is LGHNA and CDR2 is YNFKEQ in the germline V gene. CDR3 DNA sequence: TGTGCCAGCAGCCTCGACAGGGGATTCAATCAGCCCCAGCATTTT. Its translation is CASSLDRGFNQPQHF.

This chain connects TRBV7-2 to TRBJ1-2; TRBD1 matches at 9 bases. This CDR3 has 16 residues. Germline trimming cut 1 base from V and 4 bases from J; bases unmatched to any gene: 7. Germline CDR1 is SGHTA and CDR2 is FQGNSA. The CDR3 coding sequence is TGTGCCAGCAGCTTAGGGGGACAGGGTGTTAGCTATGGCTACACCTTC. This gives the protein CASSLGGQGVSYGYTF.

The V call is TRBV4-1, the J call TRBJ1-1; D remains unclear. The germline V gene encodes CDR1 MGHRA and CDR2 YSYEKL. Trimming took off 1 base at V and 6 bases at J, with 21 bases between the two ends. The CDR3 extends over 17 amino acids. The CDR3: CASSQGILIPGLAEAFF. For the CDR3, the DNA is TGCGCCAGCAGCCAAGGGATTCTCATTCCGGGTTTGGCTGAAGCTTTCTTT.

This clone appeared a few times. The genes are TRBV9 and TRBJ1-2; 7 bases map to TRBD1. The CDR3 loop spans 14 amino acids. The ends lost 0 bases at V and 4 bases at J; junction bases unmatched: 3. Germline V gives CDR1 SGDLS, CDR2 YYNGEE. The CDR3: CASSVGDRSYGYTF. CDR3 nucleotides: TGTGCCAGCAGCGTAGGGGACAGAAGCTATGGCTACACCTTC.

The chain uses TRBV5-1 and TRBJ2-6; 7 positions match TRBD1. The V gene's germline CDR1 is SGHRS and CDR2 YFSETQ. The J segment lost 2 bases and the V segment lost 4 bases, leaving 9 bases of the junction unmatched. The CDR3 totals 17 residues. CDR3 nucleotide sequence: TGCGCCAGCAGCCGGGACGTGGGACAGACTGGGGCCAACGTCCTGACTTTC. This translates into CASSRDVGQTGANVLTF.

The V call is TRBV9, the J call TRBJ2-2; maybe TRBD1 (5 bases). Germline loops: CDR1 SGDLS, CDR2 YYNGEE. The CDR3 is made up of 15 amino acids. Trimming cost V 1 base and J 1 base, with 8 bases left between them. The CDR3 loop reads CASSVIGQNTGELFF. In nucleotides, the CDR3 is TGTGCCAGCAGCGTAATTGGACAGAACACCGGGGAGCTGTTTTTT.

Turning to this clone: The junction does not match germline at one end; this may be a read error. CDR3 DNA: TGTGCCAGCAGACCTCTCGGGGTGAGCACAGATACGCGGTATTTT. This encodes CASRPLGVSTDTRYF. This chain uses TRBV2 with TRBJ2-3, with D possibly being TRBD2 (5 bases). This CDR3 spans 15 amino acids. Germline V gene data show CDR1 as SNHLY and CDR2 as FYNNEI.

The CDR3 loop reads CASSLDSLEQYF. In nucleotides, the CDR3 is TGTGCCAGCAGCTTGGATAGTCTCGAGCAGTACTTC. This chain connects TRBV5-4 to TRBJ2-7, with no clear D. V lost 0 bases, J lost 6 bases, and 7 bases lay in between. This CDR3 region has 12 residues. Germline V gene sequence: CDR1 SGHNT, CDR2 YYREEE (reference sequence).

This clone showed up just a few times. Other DNA sequences in this specimen translate into the identical CDR3. The chain links TRBV9 to TRBJ2-1; 10 nucleotides match TRBD2. The CDR3 is made up of 15 amino acids. Germline V CDR1 and CDR2: SGDLS, YYNGEE. Germline trimming cut 2 bases from V and 4 bases from J; bases unmatched to any gene: 3. As DNA, the CDR3 is TGTGCCAGCAGCGTTGGACTAGCGGTTTACAATGAGCAGTTCTTC. As protein: CASSVGLAVYNEQFF.

The chain links TRBV9 to TRBJ2-7, with unresolved D. V lost 0 bases and J lost 2, with 12 bases in between. CDR1 and CDR2 (germline): SGDLS, YYNGEE. The CDR3 loop spans 15 amino acids. For the CDR3, the DNA is TGTGCCAGCAGCGTAGCGGCGACTCAAACCTACGAGCAGTACTTC. Protein product: CASSVAATQTYEQYF.

The rearrangement uses TRBV7-3 and TRBJ1-2; D perhaps matches TRBD1 (5 bases). This CDR3 contains 13 residues. Germline CDR1 SGHTA, CDR2 FQGTGA. V was cut by 2 bases and J by 6 bases, with 10 bases left in between. The CDR3 sequence is CASSLPDSHGYTF. CDR3 sequence (DNA): TGTGCCAGCAGCTTACCTGACAGTCATGGCTACACCTTC.

The chain is built from TRBV7-9 and TRBJ2-2; 12 bases match TRBD2. V shed 5 bases, J shed 6 bases, and the junction held 4 bases outside the gene matches. The CDR3 length is 15 residues. Germline lookup yields CDR1 SEHNR and CDR2 FQNEAQ (reference sequence). CDR3 in amino acids: CASSPGTSGPGELFF. The CDR3, as DNA: TGTGCCAGCAGCCCCGGGACTAGCGGGCCCGGGGAGCTGTTTTTT. The variable domain in full, completed from reference TRBV7-9 and TRBJ2-2, reads DTGVSQNPRHKITKRGQNVTFRCDPISEHNRLYWYRQTLGQGPEFLTYFQNEAQLEKSRLLSDRFSAERPKGSFSTLEIQRTEQGDSAMYLCASSPGTSGPGELFFGEGSRLTVL.

This sequence joins TRBV2 and TRBJ1-2; 7 positions match TRBD1. CDR3 size: 14 residues. Germline CDR1 is SNHLY and CDR2 is FYNNEI. V trimming: 4 bases; J trimming: 8 bases; junction bases outside the gene matches: 10. The CDR3 region has the DNA TGTGCCAGCAGTGGAGTTACAGGGGTCGACGGCTACACCTTC. This encodes CASSGVTGVDGYTF.

This chain joins TRBV4-2 and TRBJ2-7; the match to TRBD2 covers 7 bases. Germline V gives CDR1 LGHNA, CDR2 YNFKEQ. The J segment lost 1 base and the V segment lost 4 bases, leaving 16 bases of the junction unmatched. CDR3 size: 18 residues. Here the CDR3 DNA reads TGTGCCAGCAGCCGAACTACCGGGACTAACGGGACGTCCTACGAGCAGTACTTC. Protein: CASSRTTGTNGTSYEQYF.

The chain couples TRBV15 to TRBJ2-5, with D perhaps matching TRBD2 (5 bases). V lost 1 base and J 4 bases, leaving 16 bases between the germline ends. CDR1 is LNHNV, CDR2 YYDKDF, per germline (reference sequence). There are 16 residues in the CDR3. DNA of the CDR3: TGTGCCACCAGCAGAGGGCGAGGGAGAGGCGCAGAGACCCAGTACTTC. It is translated as CATSRGRGRGAETQYF.

The chain employs TRBV5-1 and TRBJ2-5; TRBD1 agrees at 11 bases. The V gene's germline CDR1 is SGHRS and CDR2 YFSETQ. V lost 3 bases, J lost 4 bases, and 8 bases stayed unmatched. The CDR3 is made up of 16 amino acids. This CDR3 is CASSSTGTGGGETQYF. The DNA for the CDR3 is TGCGCCAGCAGCTCCACCGGGACAGGGGGAGGAGAGACCCAGTACTTC.

This clone was seen a few times. This rearrangement joins TRBV10-3 to TRBJ2-2; no clear D gene. CDR3 size: 15 residues. CDR1 and CDR2 (germline): ENHRY, SYGVKD. Between the trimmed V and J ends, which lost 3 bases and 2 bases, there was a span of 10 bases. The CDR3 sequence: CAISDRSQNTGELFF. The CDR3 DNA is TGTGCCATCAGTGACCGGTCCCAAAACACCGGGGAGCTGTTTTTT.